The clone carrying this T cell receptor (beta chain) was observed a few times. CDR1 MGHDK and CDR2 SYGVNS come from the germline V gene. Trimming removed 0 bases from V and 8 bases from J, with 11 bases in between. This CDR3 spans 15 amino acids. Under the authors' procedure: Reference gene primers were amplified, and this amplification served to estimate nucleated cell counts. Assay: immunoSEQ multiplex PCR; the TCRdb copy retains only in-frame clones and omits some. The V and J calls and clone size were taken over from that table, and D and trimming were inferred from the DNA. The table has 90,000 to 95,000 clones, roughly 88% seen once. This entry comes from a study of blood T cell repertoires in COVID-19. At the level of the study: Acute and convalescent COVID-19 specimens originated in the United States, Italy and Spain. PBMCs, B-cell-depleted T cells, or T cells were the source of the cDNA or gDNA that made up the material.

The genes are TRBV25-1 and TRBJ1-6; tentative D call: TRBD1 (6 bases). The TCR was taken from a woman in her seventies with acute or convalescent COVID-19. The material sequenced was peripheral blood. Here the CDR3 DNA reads TGTGCCAGCAGTGAATATGGGGGGGCCGATTCACCCCTCCACTTT. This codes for CASSEYGGADSPLHF. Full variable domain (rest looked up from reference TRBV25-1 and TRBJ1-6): EADIYQTPRYLVIGTGKKITLECSQTMGHDKMYWYQQDPGMELHLIHYSYGVNSTEKGDLSSESTVSRIRTEHFPLTLESARPSHTSQYLCASSEYGGADSPLHFGNGTRLTVT.